The T cell receptor beta chain described here comes from a study of cytomegalovirus exposure and HLA in healthy donors. Study conclusions and caveats: It was around 160 TCR beta chains that were listed as cytomegalovirus-associated. The classifier reportedly diagnosed cytomegalovirus status with high specificity and sensitivity.

The PCR used 60 Vbeta and 13 Jbeta primers. The protocol was immunoSEQ multiplex PCR, while the TCRdb copy is restricted to in-frame clones and leaves out a portion. The data contain roughly 200,000 clones, about four fifths of them seen just once; the ten biggest clones take up approximately 2.9%. As to this clone: Its antigen is currently unknown.

V was shortened by 0 bases and J by 1 base, with 9 bases between the two germline ends. The CDR3 sequence is 15 residues long. Germline V CDR1 and CDR2: SGDLS, YYNGEE. Sequences were obtained from PBMCs. The chain recombines TRBV9 with TRBJ2-3, with a possible D match to TRBD2 (5 bases). The receptor was derived from a female donor in good health and CMV-seronegative. CDR3 sequence reads: CASSVGGYGTDTQYF. CDR3 DNA: TGTGCCAGCAGCGTAGGAGGGTATGGCACAGATACGCAGTATTTT.